Shown below are 31 T cell receptor beta chains from a single sample sequenced in a study of cytomegalovirus exposure and HLA in healthy donors. The PCR contained 60 Vbeta and 13 Jbeta primers. Profiled with immunoSEQ multiplex PCR; TCRdb holds only in-frame clones, not every one. This table has approximately 130,000 clones, 72% appearing once. Sequences were obtained from PBMCs. The origin of the receptors is a man aged 45-65 years in good health and CMV-seropositive.

This chain uses TRBV5-8 with TRBJ2-2; a weak D match, TRBD2 (5 bases). Trimming shortened V by 4 bases and J by 4 bases, and 11 bases separated the two germline ends. CDR1 is SGHTS, CDR2 YDEGEE, per germline. The length of the CDR3 is 14 residues. The CDR3 DNA sequence: TGTGCCAGCAGCCGCGGACTCCGCACCGGGGAGCTGTTTTTT. It codes for CASSRGLRTGELFF.

This chain uses TRBV7-9 with TRBJ1-2, with D uncertain. From germline, CDR1 is SEHNR and CDR2 FQNEAQ (reference sequence). The CDR3 is 13 amino acids. Trimming removed 5 bases at V and 8 bases at J, with 15 bases between. The CDR3: CASSGRTAGGYTF. In nucleotides, the CDR3 is TGTGCCAGCAGCGGACGGACGGCGGGGGGCTACACCTTC.

The chain combines TRBV7-3 with TRBJ2-7; TRBD2 agrees at 9 bases. CDR3 length: 16 residues. Trimming cost V 0 bases and J 3 bases; bases outside gene matches: 6. Germline V lookup: CDR1 SGHTA, CDR2 FQGTGA. CDR3 nucleotides: TGTGCCAGCAGCTTAACAGCTAGCGGGATGAACTACGAGCAGTACTTC. Translated: CASSLTASGMNYEQYF.

The chain recombines TRBV9 with TRBJ2-2, with D hard to call. Germline lookup yields CDR1 SGDLS and CDR2 YYNGEE. The V end lost 3 bases, the J end lost 1 base, and 4 bases lay between the germline ends. The CDR3 runs to 13 residues. The CDR3 spells CASSARNTGELFF. The CDR3 coding sequence is TGTGCCAGCAGCGCCAGGAACACCGGGGAGCTGTTTTTT.

The rearrangement joins TRBV27 to TRBJ2-1, with TRBD2 as a possible D gene (6 bases). The CDR3 is 14 amino acids. Trimming shortened V by 1 base and J by 6 bases, and 10 bases separated the two germline ends. CDR1 is MNHEY, CDR2 SMNVEV, per germline (reference sequence). The CDR3 sequence is CASSLYGGGNEQFF. The CDR3 DNA reads TGTGCCAGCAGTTTATACGGGGGAGGCAATGAGCAGTTCTTC.

The J gene is TRBJ1-2, the V gene TRBV5-6; 7 bases map to TRBD1. The CDR3 extends over 15 amino acids. Trimming cost V 2 bases and J 2 bases; bases outside gene matches: 6. Germline lookup yields CDR1 SGHDT and CDR2 YYEEEE. CDR3 sequence (DNA): TGTGCCAGCAGCTTCCGAGGGACAGTAAACTATGGCTACACCTTC. It codes for CASSFRGTVNYGYTF. Using reference TRBV5-6 and TRBJ1-2 for the parts outside the CDR3, the full variable domain is DAGVTQSPTHLIKTRGQQVTLRCSPKSGHDTVSWYQQALGQGPQFIFQYYEEEERQRGNFPDRFSGHQFPNYSSELNVNALLLGDSALYLCASSFRGTVNYGYTFGSGTRLTVV.

The CDR3 bases are TGTGCCACCAGCAGAGATCCTCCACGACAGGTTTTCTCTGGGGCCAACGTCCTGACTTTC. It yields the protein CATSRDPPRQVFSGANVLTF. V and J are TRBV15 and TRBJ2-6, with TRBD1 as a possible D gene (6 bases). This CDR3 has 20 residues. The V gene lost 0 bases and the J gene lost 0 bases, with 18 bases spanning the gap. Looked up from germline, CDR1 is LNHNV and CDR2 is YYDKDF (reference sequence).

The chain employs TRBV2 and TRBJ1-5; D not certain. Germline V gene data show CDR1 as SNHLY and CDR2 as FYNNEI. The length of the CDR3 is 14 residues. The ends were cut back, 4 bases at V and 1 base at J, with 8 bases in the middle. CDR3 sequence reads: CASSVAMSNQPQHF. For the CDR3, the DNA is TGTGCCAGCAGTGTAGCCATGAGCAATCAGCCCCAGCATTTT.

This clone was observed a single time. The V call is TRBV4-2, the J call TRBJ2-1, with 14 bases identical to TRBD2. V lost 3 bases to trimming and J lost 7 bases; unmatched junction nucleotides: 5. Germline V gene sequence: CDR1 LGHNA, CDR2 YNFKEQ. The CDR3 is made up of 16 amino acids. CDR3 amino acids: CASSHTGTSGGNEQFF. DNA for the CDR3: TGTGCCAGCAGCCATACCGGGACTAGCGGGGGAAATGAGCAGTTCTTC.

The sample holds a few counts of this clone. The V and J genes are TRBV6-1 and TRBJ2-7, with 11 bases identical to TRBD2. With V trimmed by 7 bases and J by 4 bases, 3 bases remained unmatched. The CDR3 has 13 amino acids. The germline gives CDR1 MNHNS, CDR2 SASEGT. CDR3 in DNA: TGTGCCAGCACCACTAGCGGGGGATACGAGCAGTACTTC. This sequence encodes CASTTSGGYEQYF.

The V gene is TRBV5-1, the J gene TRBJ2-7; D is perhaps TRBD1 (6 bases). Trimming shortened V by 1 base and J by 1 base, and 12 bases separated the two germline ends. CDR3 size: 15 residues. Germline lookup yields CDR1 SGHRS and CDR2 YFSETQ. The CDR3 DNA follows: TGCGCCAGCAGCTTGTTATTGGACAGTTCCTACGAGCAGTACTTC. Encoded protein: CASSLLLDSSYEQYF.

The J gene is TRBJ2-1, the V gene TRBV7-9; TRBD2 matches at 13 bases. The CDR3 is 18 residues long. V was clipped by 1 base and J by 0 bases; unmatched bases: 3. Germline lookup yields CDR1 SEHNR and CDR2 FQNEAQ (reference sequence). As DNA, the CDR3 is TGTGCCAGCAGCTTAGGGACTAGCGGGAGAGGCTCCTACAATGAGCAGTTCTTC. This encodes CASSLGTSGRGSYNEQFF.

This clone has only one observation. The V call is TRBV21-1, the J call TRBJ2-5; TRBD1, the table's D call, lacks a check against the DNA. TRBV21-1 is labeled a pseudogene. The CDR3 runs to 17 residues. The CDR3 protein is CASSSHRVRGFQETQYF. In nucleotides, the CDR3 is TGTGCCAGCAGCTCCCACCGAGTAAGGGGGTTCCAAGAGACCCAGTACTTC.

The chain combines TRBV27 with TRBJ2-6; D remains unclear. This CDR3 spans 15 amino acids. With 1 base removed from V and 0 bases from J, the gap between germline ends came to 4 bases. The V gene's germline CDR1 is MNHEY and CDR2 SMNVEV (reference sequence). The CDR3 DNA reads as TGTGCCAGCAGTTTATGGAGCTCTGGGGCCAACGTCCTGACTTTC. This gives the protein CASSLWSSGANVLTF.

This clone was observed a single time. V is TRBV5-1 and J is TRBJ2-7, with TRBD1 identical over 9 bases. The CDR3 consists of 14 residues. V gave up 5 bases and J gave up 0 bases; unmatched junction bases: 3. From germline, CDR1 is SGHRS and CDR2 YFSETQ. The CDR3 reads CASRWTGDSYEQYF. For the CDR3, the DNA is TGCGCCAGCAGGTGGACAGGGGACTCCTACGAGCAGTACTTC.

The chain couples TRBV28 to TRBJ2-1; TRBD2 agrees at 8 bases. J lost 11 bases, V lost 6 bases, and 15 bases had no gene match. Per germline, CDR1 MDHEN and CDR2 SYDVKM. This CDR3 region has 15 residues. DNA of the CDR3: TGTGCCAGCAGAGCCGGGACTAGTACCCCCCATCAGCAGTTCTTC. This sequence encodes CASRAGTSTPHQQFF.

This clone appeared a single time. The rearrangement joins TRBV5-8 to TRBJ1-2; 8 nucleotides match TRBD1. The germline V gene has CDR1 SGHTS and CDR2 YDEGEE. The CDR3 runs to 16 residues. With 2 bases clipped from V and 6 bases from J, the junction kept 12 bases outside the gene matches. CDR3 residues: CASSFRRADRVNGYTF. CDR3 nucleotides: TGTGCCAGCAGCTTTAGGCGAGCGGACAGGGTTAATGGCTACACCTTC.

The rearrangement joins TRBV7-6 to TRBJ2-1; 10 bases line up with TRBD2. The CDR3 contains 16 residues. The V gene end was trimmed by 5 bases and the J gene end by 0 bases; junction bases not matched to a gene: 4. Germline lookup yields CDR1 SGHVS and CDR2 FNYEAQ. The CDR3 DNA sequence: TGTGCCAGCAGCGTCAGCGGGGGGGGCTCCTACAATGAGCAGTTCTTC. Its translation: CASSVSGGGSYNEQFF.

In its sample, this clone was seen once. V is TRBV10-2 and J is TRBJ1-2, with 8 bases fitting TRBD1. V was clipped by 8 bases and J by 4 bases; unmatched bases: 3. The V gene's germline CDR1 is WSHSY and CDR2 SAAADI. CDR3 length equals 12 residues. The CDR3 sequence is CASEGQGYGYTF. CDR3 DNA: TGCGCCAGCGAAGGACAGGGCTATGGCTACACCTTC.

A single count supports this clone. CDR3 protein: CASSLDASKNTEAFF. The CDR3 DNA is TGCGCCAGCAGCTTGGATGCCAGTAAGAACACTGAAGCTTTCTTT. The V and J genes are TRBV5-1 and TRBJ1-1; D ambiguous. The ends were cut back, 0 bases at V and 1 base at J, with 10 bases in the middle. The CDR3 is made up of 15 amino acids. Germline CDR1 reads SGHRS; CDR2 reads YFSETQ.

The V call is TRBV11-2, the J call TRBJ2-5, with TRBD1 identical over 7 bases. The CDR3 covers 14 residues. The trim removed 3 bases at V and 5 bases at J, leaving 6 bases unmatched. The germline gives CDR1 SGHAT, CDR2 FQNNGV. In DNA, the CDR3 is TGTGCCAGCAGCTTGAACAGGGGACAGGAGACCCAGTACTTC. Its translation is CASSLNRGQETQYF.

With respect to this clone: The conserved final phenylalanine or tryptophan is absent from the CDR3, which likely points to a read error. The genes are TRBV5-1 and TRBJ1-1; D unresolved. Per germline, CDR1 SGHRS and CDR2 YFSETQ. CDR3 size: 13 residues. Trimming took off 0 bases at V and 8 bases at J, with 11 bases between the two ends. The CDR3 spells CASSLAWSQEAFL. As DNA, the CDR3 is TGCGCCAGCAGCTTGGCCTGGTCCCAGGAAGCTTTCCTT.

There are a few counts of this clone. The chain recombines TRBV7-9 with TRBJ2-3; D is possibly TRBD2 (5 bases). This CDR3 comprises 16 residues. The ends were cut back, 0 bases at V and 0 bases at J, with 10 bases in the middle. The germline V gene encodes CDR1 SEHNR and CDR2 FQNEAQ (reference sequence). CDR3 sequence reads: CASSLASIASTDTQYF. The CDR3 DNA follows: TGTGCCAGCAGCTTAGCGAGTATAGCGAGCACAGATACGCAGTATTTT.

Comments on this clone: Other DNA sequences of this sample code for an identical CDR3. This chain joins TRBV7-9 and TRBJ1-3, with TRBD1 matching 7 bases. V lost 2 bases to trimming and J lost 2 bases; unmatched junction nucleotides: 0. CDR3 size: 14 residues. Per the germline V gene, CDR1 is SEHNR and CDR2 is FQNEAQ (reference sequence). CDR3 amino acids: CASSLQGAGNTIYF. In DNA, the CDR3 is TGTGCCAGCAGCTTACAGGGGGCTGGAAACACCATATATTTT.

Only a few counts were recorded for this clone. This chain links TRBV6-5 with TRBJ2-2; D is perhaps TRBD1 (5 bases). This CDR3 has 13 residues. CDR1 MNHEY and CDR2 SVGAGI come from the germline V gene. Trimming removed 3 bases at V and 6 bases at J, with 8 bases between. The CDR3, as DNA: TGTGCCAGCAGTTATGACAGTGCCGGGGAGCTGTTTTTT. Amino acids: CASSYDSAGELFF.

V and J are TRBV7-6 and TRBJ1-1; TRBD1 might be the D (6 bases). With 8 bases removed from V and 0 bases from J, the gap between germline ends came to 22 bases. This CDR3 spans 17 amino acids. Germline CDR1 reads SGHVS; CDR2 reads FNYEAQ. CDR3 nucleotide sequence: TGTGCCAGCTTTATCTACGCATCAGACAGGTTGAACACTGAAGCTTTCTTT. Its translation is CASFIYASDRLNTEAFF.

V and J are TRBV7-3 and TRBJ2-7, with 7 bases lining up with TRBD2. J lost 4 bases, V lost 9 bases, and 9 bases had no gene match. Germline V CDR1 and CDR2: SGHTA, FQGTGA. The CDR3 totals 13 residues. The CDR3 spells CASARTGGYEQYF. CDR3 in DNA: TGTGCCAGTGCTAGGACGGGAGGATACGAGCAGTACTTC.

Comments on this clone: Other DNA sequences in this specimen translate into the identical CDR3. The chain links TRBV6-5 to TRBJ1-1, with 10 nucleotides matching TRBD1. The CDR3 spans 15 residues. V lost 0 bases, J lost 6 bases, and 4 bases stayed unmatched. The germline V gene has CDR1 MNHEY and CDR2 SVGAGI. CDR3 DNA sequence: TGTGCCAGCAGTTACTCGGGACAGGGGTTCGCTGAAGCTTTCTTT. Protein: CASSYSGQGFAEAFF.

The genes are TRBV5-4 and TRBJ1-1; possible D gene TRBD1, 6 bases. CDR3 size: 14 residues. The V and J ends lost 3 bases and 5 bases respectively, with 14 bases between them. Per the germline V gene, CDR1 is SGHNT and CDR2 is YYREEE (reference sequence). The CDR3 DNA reads as TGTGCCAGCAGCTCCGCTAACAGGGAGACTGAAGCTTTCTTT. It codes for CASSSANRETEAFF.

This clone was seen more than once but under ten times. The chain uses TRBV5-6 and TRBJ1-5, with D possibly TRBD1 on 6 matching bases. The length of the CDR3 is 15 residues. Trimming removed 1 base at V and 6 bases at J, with 14 bases between. Germline-derived CDR1 and CDR2 are SGHDT and YYEEEE. CDR3: CASSLSPGESQPQHF. In DNA form, the CDR3 reads TGTGCCAGCAGCTTGTCACCAGGGGAAAGTCAGCCCCAGCATTTT.

The J gene is TRBJ1-2, the V gene TRBV7-9, with 8 positions matching TRBD1. The CDR3 totals 12 residues. V was pared by 8 bases and J by 8 bases, with 7 bases of the junction left unmatched. Germline V lookup: CDR1 SEHNR, CDR2 FQNEAQ (reference sequence). In DNA form, the CDR3 reads TGTGCCAGCTCACAGGGGGGTCGCGGCTACACCTTC. Translating gives CASSQGGRGYTF.